One and the same sample provided the 28 T cell receptor beta chains below, sequenced in a study of blood T cell repertoires in COVID-19. Sequencing used immunoSEQ multiplex PCR; TCRdb keeps in-frame clones, though not all of them. This table has about 440,000 clones, roughly 87% appearing once. Sequencing input: PBMCs or T cells enriched from blood (not recorded which). The receptors were gathered from a woman under 30 with acute COVID-19.

The rearrangement joins TRBV29-1 to TRBJ2-7, with TRBD2 as a possible D gene (6 bases). V lost 1 base to trimming and J lost 2 bases, with 15 bases between them. The V gene's germline CDR1 is SQVTM and CDR2 ANQGSEA. The CDR3 spans 15 residues. The CDR3 coding sequence is TGCAGCGTTGAAGGCGGGGCTGGTGGGACCTACGAGCAGTACTTC. It encodes CSVEGGAGGTYEQYF.

The chain combines TRBV4-2 with TRBJ1-5, with D perhaps matching TRBD1 (6 bases). V was shortened by 4 bases and J by 4 bases, with 14 bases between the two germline ends. In germline, CDR1 is LGHNA, CDR2 YNFKEQ. This CDR3 contains 15 residues. The CDR3 protein is CASSRLTGPNQPQHF. The DNA of the CDR3 is TGTGCCAGCAGCCGATTAACAGGGCCGAATCAGCCCCAGCATTTT.

The chain uses TRBV5-1 and TRBJ2-2; D may be TRBD1 (6 bases). Per germline, CDR1 SGHRS and CDR2 YFSETQ. This CDR3 region has 16 residues. Trimming took 3 bases from V and 0 from J, leaving 12 bases between them. The CDR3 sequence: CASSWRQVANTGELFF. The DNA for the CDR3 is TGCGCCAGCAGCTGGAGACAGGTCGCGAACACCGGGGAGCTGTTTTTT.

The chain links TRBV6-5 to TRBJ1-1; D is perhaps TRBD1 (5 bases). Germline V lookup: CDR1 MNHEY, CDR2 SVGAGI. Trimming took off 7 bases at V and 5 bases at J, with 14 bases between the two ends. The CDR3 is 13 amino acids. CDR3 sequence: CASTEAGRTEAFF. CDR3 sequence (DNA): TGTGCCAGCACCGAGGCAGGGAGGACTGAAGCTTTCTTT.

This sequence joins TRBV18 and TRBJ2-7; D unclear. In germline, CDR1 is KGHSH, CDR2 LQKENI. The CDR3 runs to 12 residues. The germline V and J ends were trimmed by 3 bases and 6 bases, with 9 bases remaining between them. CDR3 residues: CASSPQGAEQYF. CDR3 in DNA: TGTGCCAGCTCACCCCAAGGAGCCGAGCAGTACTTC.

The V and J genes are TRBV3-1 (or the pseudogene TRBV3-2) and TRBJ1-6; 9 bases are a match to TRBD1. The junction had 17 bases not matched to a gene; V was cut back by 1 base and J by 10 bases. The germline V gene encodes CDR1 LGHDT and CDR2 YNNKEL (reference sequence). The CDR3 totals 19 residues. Written as DNA, the CDR3 is TGTGCCAGCAGCCAAGCAGGAGGTGGACAGGGGTCCCACAGATCACCCCTCCACTTT. Translation gives CASSQAGGGQGSHRSPLHF.

This chain links TRBV12-3 or TRBV12-4 with TRBJ1-2; TRBD1 aligns across 7 bases. CDR3 length: 13 amino acids. The V gene end was trimmed by 8 bases and the J gene end by 4 bases; junction bases not matched to a gene: 7. The CDR3 protein is CASVDRQLYGYTF. Here the CDR3 DNA reads TGTGCCAGCGTGGACAGGCAGCTCTATGGCTACACCTTC.

Only one count was recorded for this clone. This rearrangement joins TRBV18 to TRBJ2-3; 7 nucleotides align to TRBD2. Germline values: CDR1 KGHSH, CDR2 LQKENI. The CDR3 spans 14 residues. V was clipped by 2 bases and J by 5 bases; unmatched bases: 4. CDR3 nucleotides: TGTGCCAGCTCACCAGCGGGAGAGGGAGATACGCAGTATTTT. The encoded protein is CASSPAGEGDTQYF.

The V call is TRBV28, the J call TRBJ2-7, with D perhaps matching TRBD2 (5 bases). Per germline, CDR1 MDHEN and CDR2 SYDVKM. CDR3 length: 15 residues. V was pared by 2 bases and J by 4 bases, with 15 bases between. The DNA for the CDR3 is TGTGCCAGCAGTTTAAGAGCGGCCAGCATTTACGAGCAGTACTTC. As protein: CASSLRAASIYEQYF.

This chain connects TRBV2 to TRBJ2-7; 7 bases map to TRBD2. The J segment lost 0 bases and the V segment lost 7 bases, leaving 9 bases of the junction unmatched. The germline V gene encodes CDR1 SNHLY and CDR2 FYNNEI. The CDR3 sequence is 15 residues long. DNA of the CDR3: TGTGCCAGCAAGTACCCAGCGGGGAGCTCCTACGAGCAGTACTTC. It codes for CASKYPAGSSYEQYF.

V usage is TRBV7-9 and J usage is TRBJ1-5; 8 bases map to TRBD1. The V gene end was trimmed by 6 bases and the J gene end by 5 bases; junction bases not matched to a gene: 3. Germline lookup yields CDR1 SEHNR and CDR2 FQNEAQ (reference sequence). This CDR3 spans 13 amino acids. Written as DNA, the CDR3 is TGTGCCAGCAGGGGACAGGTAGATCAGCCCCAGCATTTT. This gives the protein CASRGQVDQPQHF.

V is TRBV19 and J is TRBJ2-3, with a possible D match to TRBD1 (5 bases). The CDR3 loop spans 16 amino acids. The germline V and J ends were trimmed by 9 bases and 0 bases, with 19 bases remaining between them. CDR1 is LNHDA and CDR2 is SQIVND in the germline V gene (reference sequence). Written as DNA, the CDR3 is TGTGCCAGCTCACTCCTCCAGGGAATAAGCACAGATACGCAGTATTTT. Residues: CASSLLQGISTDTQYF.

This clone was seen only once. The chain links TRBV6-1 to TRBJ2-1, with D tentatively TRBD2 (7 bases). The CDR3 loop spans 15 amino acids. Germline CDR1 reads MNHNS; CDR2 reads SASEGT. Trimming took off 2 bases at V and 9 bases at J, with 17 bases between the two ends. The CDR3 region is CASSEIGGQWGEQFF. For the CDR3, the DNA is TGTGCCAGCAGTGAAATCGGGGGGCAGTGGGGTGAGCAGTTCTTC.

V and J are TRBV7-5 and TRBJ2-1; the table's TRBD2 call for D was not verified on the DNA. TRBV7-5 is listed as a pseudogene. The CDR3 consists of 16 residues. The CDR3 spells CVRSLVLGTSGILQFF. Written as DNA, the CDR3 is TGTGTCAGAAGCTTAGTTTTAGGGACTAGCGGGATTTTGCAGTTCTTC.

This chain uses TRBV4-1 with TRBJ2-6; TRBD1 matches 8 bases. This CDR3 has 17 amino acids. CDR1 and CDR2 from the germline V gene are MGHRA and YSYEKL. The junction had 5 bases not matched to a gene; V was cut back by 2 bases and J by 2 bases. The CDR3 coding sequence is TGCGCCAGCAGCCAATATACAGGGGGAGCTGGGGCCAACGTCCTGACTTTC. Translated, it gives CASSQYTGGAGANVLTF.

This clone was seen only once. J is TRBJ1-2 and V is TRBV27, with a weak D call TRBD1 (6 bases). The length of the CDR3 is 16 residues. V was cut by 5 bases and J by 4 bases, with 20 bases left in between. Germline-derived CDR1 and CDR2 are MNHEY and SMNVEV (reference sequence). The CDR3 protein is CASSPNDRLRSYGYTF. For the CDR3, the DNA is TGTGCCAGCAGTCCAAACGACAGGCTCCGGTCCTATGGCTACACCTTC.

The CDR3 DNA sequence: TGCGCCAGCAGCCAACTGTTCAGGGACCTCCACTTT. It specifies CASSQLFRDLHF. J is TRBJ1-6 and V is TRBV4-1; D may be TRBD1 (5 bases). V dropped 2 bases and J dropped 15 bases, with 11 bases sitting between them. The CDR3 contains 12 residues. From germline, CDR1 is MGHRA and CDR2 YSYEKL.

The chain uses TRBV27 and TRBJ1-4; tentatively, D is TRBD1 (5 bases). Per the germline V gene, CDR1 is MNHEY and CDR2 is SMNVEV (reference sequence). The CDR3 runs to 14 residues. The V and J ends lost 7 bases and 7 bases respectively, with 16 bases between them. The CDR3 coding sequence is TGTGCCAGCACCTCTCAGGGTGGTAGTGAAAAACTGTTTTTT. This sequence encodes CASTSQGGSEKLFF.

V usage is TRBV19 and J usage is TRBJ2-7, with 8 nucleotides matching TRBD2. With 1 base clipped from V and 0 bases from J, the junction kept 5 bases outside the gene matches. The CDR3 has 16 residues. Germline CDR1 reads LNHDA; CDR2 reads SQIVND (reference sequence). CDR3 nucleotides: TGTGCCAGTAGTATAGGAGCGGCGGGAGGCTCCTACGAGCAGTACTTC. Amino acids: CASSIGAAGGSYEQYF.

Written as DNA, the CDR3 is TGTGCCAGCAGCGCCGGACAGCTACTTACTAACTATGGCTACACCTTC. It encodes CASSAGQLLTNYGYTF. V usage is TRBV9 and J usage is TRBJ1-2, with a weak D call TRBD1 (6 bases). CDR3 length: 16 amino acids. In germline, CDR1 is SGDLS, CDR2 YYNGEE. The V end lost 3 bases, the J end lost 0 bases, and 15 bases lay between the germline ends. Combining the CDR3 with reference TRBV9 and TRBJ1-2 gives the whole variable domain DSGVTQTPKHLITATGQRVTLRCSPRSGDLSVYWYQQSLDQGLQFLIQYYNGEERAKGNILERFSAQQFPDLHSELNLSSLELGDSALYFCASSAGQLLTNYGYTFGSGTRLTVV.

This chain uses TRBV9 with TRBJ2-6; 7 bases map to TRBD1. Germline loops: CDR1 SGDLS, CDR2 YYNGEE. J was trimmed by 2 bases and V by 4 bases; bases with no gene match: 9. The CDR3 spans 17 residues. The CDR3 DNA follows: TGTGCCAGCAGCCCTCGACAGGGAATGACTGGGGCCAACGTCCTGACTTTC. Its protein is CASSPRQGMTGANVLTF.

This chain connects TRBV6-5 to TRBJ1-1; 8 bases agree with TRBD1. Trimming removed 0 bases from V and 5 bases from J; junction bases left unmatched: 8. The CDR3 spans 16 residues. Germline values: CDR1 MNHEY, CDR2 SVGAGI. The CDR3: CASSYSLQGAGTEAFF. CDR3 DNA sequence: TGTGCCAGCAGTTACTCGCTCCAGGGGGCGGGGACTGAAGCTTTCTTT.

The chain has TRBV5-1 and TRBJ1-1; TRBD1 aligns across 7 bases. Germline V CDR1 and CDR2: SGHRS, YFSETQ. V gave up 6 bases and J gave up 7 bases; unmatched junction bases: 9. There are 13 residues in the CDR3. In nucleotides, the CDR3 is TGCGCCAGCAAAACAGGGGATCCGAATGAAGCTTTCTTT. This gives the protein CASKTGDPNEAFF.

This clone was recorded only once. CDR3 amino acids: CASSELQGSTGELFF. The CDR3 nucleotides read TGTGCCAGCAGCGAATTACAGGGGAGCACCGGGGAGCTGTTTTTT. V is TRBV9 and J is TRBJ2-2; 7 nucleotides match TRBD1. The V gene end was trimmed by 3 bases and the J gene end by 4 bases; junction bases not matched to a gene: 6. The CDR3 spans 15 residues. Germline CDR1 is SGDLS and CDR2 is YYNGEE.

Only a few counts were recorded for this clone. The chain employs TRBV9 and TRBJ2-7, with TRBD1 matching 8 bases. V dropped 0 bases and J dropped 6; count of bases not matched to a gene: 8. CDR1 and CDR2 (germline): SGDLS, YYNGEE. This CDR3 has 15 amino acids. CDR3: CASSVGRDRSLEQYF. The CDR3 DNA is TGTGCCAGCAGCGTAGGGCGGGACAGGTCGCTCGAGCAGTACTTC.

The V and J genes are TRBV7-2 and TRBJ2-3; 8 positions agree with TRBD2. In germline, CDR1 is SGHTA, CDR2 FQGNSA. The CDR3 runs 15 residues. The ends lost 4 bases at V and 2 bases at J; junction bases unmatched: 5. The CDR3 sequence: CASSSQTSVTDTQYF. The CDR3 region has the DNA TGTGCCAGCAGCTCACAGACTAGCGTCACAGATACGCAGTATTTT.

The genes are TRBV5-1 and TRBJ1-4; tentative D call: TRBD1 (5 bases). Germline V gives CDR1 SGHRS, CDR2 YFSETQ. The CDR3 covers 16 residues. V shed 2 bases and J shed 5 bases, with 16 bases lying between them. In DNA form, the CDR3 reads TGCGCCAGCAGCTTAGGGGATGTGATCGGGAATGAAAAACTGTTTTTT. Protein product: CASSLGDVIGNEKLFF.

The V call is TRBV28, the J call TRBJ2-5; a possible D gene is TRBD2 (6 bases). V was shortened by 4 bases and J by 4 bases, with 16 bases between the two germline ends. The CDR3 is made up of 15 amino acids. Per germline, CDR1 MDHEN and CDR2 SYDVKM. The CDR3 protein is CASSSSGTVRETQYF. The CDR3 DNA is TGTGCCAGCAGTTCCTCCGGGACTGTAAGAGAGACCCAGTACTTC.